This T cell receptor (beta chain) originates from a study of blood T cell repertoires in COVID-19. Source study methods: Using reference gene primer amplification, nucleated cell counts were estimated. Sequenced by immunoSEQ multiplex PCR; TCRdb stores in-frame clones only, minus some. The DNA was the basis for D and trimming; V, J and clone size are from that table. The sample has under 250,000 clones, around 88% seen once. The CDR3 loop spans 17 amino acids. V lost 5 bases to trimming and J lost 6 bases; unmatched junction nucleotides: 10. CDR1 is MNHEY and CDR2 is SVGEGT in the germline V gene. This chain uses TRBV6-2 or TRBV6-3 with TRBJ2-1; 13 nucleotides line up with TRBD2. Sequenced input: peripheral blood. This receptor was identified in a man aged 40-55 years with active or convalescent COVID-19. DNA of the CDR3: TGTGCCAGCAGTCCCGGGACTAGCGGGATCTCAGTCAATGAGCAGTTCTTC. Its protein is CASSPGTSGISVNEQFF.